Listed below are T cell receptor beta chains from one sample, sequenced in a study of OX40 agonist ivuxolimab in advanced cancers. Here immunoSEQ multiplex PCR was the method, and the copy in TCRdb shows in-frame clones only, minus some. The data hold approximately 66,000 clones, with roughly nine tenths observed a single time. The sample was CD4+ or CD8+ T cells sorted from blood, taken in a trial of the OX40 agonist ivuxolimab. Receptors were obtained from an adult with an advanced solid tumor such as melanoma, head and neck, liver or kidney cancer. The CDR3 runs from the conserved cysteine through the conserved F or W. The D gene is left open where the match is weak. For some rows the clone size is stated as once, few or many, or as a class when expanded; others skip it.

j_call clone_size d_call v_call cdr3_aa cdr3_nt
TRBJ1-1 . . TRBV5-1 CASSPLQEVNTEAFF TGCGCCAGCAGCCCCCTACAGGAGGTGAACACTGAAGCTTTCTTT
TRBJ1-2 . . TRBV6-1 CASINREGGYTF TGTGCCAGCATTAACAGGGAGGGAGGCTACACCTTC
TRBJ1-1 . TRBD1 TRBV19 CASSRRDPRGPEAFF TGTGCCAGTAGTCGCCGGGACCCAAGGGGGCCTGAAGCTTTCTTT
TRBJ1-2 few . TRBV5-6 CASSLGSDGYTF TGTGCCAGCAGCTTGGGATCTGATGGCTACACCTTC
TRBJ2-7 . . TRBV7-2 CASSETSVYEQYF TGTGCCAGCAGCGAGACTAGTGTCTACGAGCAGTACTTC
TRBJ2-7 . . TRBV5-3 CARSLWVPGQPFYEQYF TGTGCCAGAAGCTTGTGGGTGCCGGGACAACCCTTCTACGAGCAGTACTTC
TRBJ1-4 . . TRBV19 CASSPRVGSPNEKLFF TGTGCCAGTAGCCCCCGCGTGGGTTCCCCTAATGAAAAACTGTTTTTT
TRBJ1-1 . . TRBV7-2 CASSLRYGAVEAFF TGTGCCAGCAGCCTGAGGTATGGGGCAGTTGAAGCTTTCTTT
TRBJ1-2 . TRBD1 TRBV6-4 CASNPGQGGGYTF TGTGCCAGCAACCCGGGACAGGGCGGGGGCTACACCTTC
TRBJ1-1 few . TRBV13 CASSLVWTATPEAFF TGTGCCAGCAGCTTAGTATGGACCGCAACCCCTGAAGCTTTCTTT
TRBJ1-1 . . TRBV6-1 CASSETHRYSFF TGTGCCAGCAGTGAAACTCACCGTTATTCTTTCTTT
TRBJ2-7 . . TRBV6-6 CASSYRALPLGEQYF TGTGCCAGCAGTTACAGGGCCCTCCCCTTAGGCGAGCAGTACTTC
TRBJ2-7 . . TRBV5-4 CASSSTGQPGQYF TGTGCCAGCAGCTCAACCGGACAGCCGGGGCAGTACTTC
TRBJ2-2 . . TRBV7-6 CASSYQTTGELFF TGTGCCAGCAGCTATCAGACAACCGGGGAGCTGTTTTTT
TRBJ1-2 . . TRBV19 CASSIFGPANYGYTF TGTGCCAGTAGTATCTTCGGACCAGCTAACTATGGCTACACCTTC
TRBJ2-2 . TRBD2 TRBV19 CASWRGGTGELFF TGTGCCAGTTGGCGGGGGGGCACCGGGGAGCTGTTTTTT
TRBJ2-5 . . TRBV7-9 CASSLGGGRETQYF TGTGCCAGCAGCTTAGGAGGGGGTCGCGAGACCCAGTACTTC
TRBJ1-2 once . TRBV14 CASSEQTNYGYTF TGTGCCAGCAGCGAACAAACTAACTATGGCTACACCTTC
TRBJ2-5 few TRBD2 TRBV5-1 CASSLGSLAGGRETQYF TGCGCCAGCAGCTTGGGTTCCCTAGCGGGGGGGCGAGAGACCCAGTACTTC
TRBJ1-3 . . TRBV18 CASSPSQGSSPGSGNTIYF TGTGCCAGCTCACCTTCTCAGGGGAGTAGCCCGGGGTCTGGAAACACCATATATTTT
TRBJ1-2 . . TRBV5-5 CASRPGEARYGYTF TGTGCCAGCAGGCCGGGAGAAGCCAGATATGGCTACACCTTC
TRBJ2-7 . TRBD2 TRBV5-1 CASSLDLAGRSYEQYF TGCGCCAGCAGCTTGGACCTAGCGGGGAGATCCTACGAGCAGTACTTC
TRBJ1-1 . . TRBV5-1 CASSPDTGMNTEAFF TGCGCCAGCAGCCCTGACACAGGGATGAACACTGAAGCTTTCTTT
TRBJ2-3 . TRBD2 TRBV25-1 CASSGPKGTKHTQYF TGTGCCAGCAGCGGGCCTAAAGGGACTAAACATACGCAGTATTTT
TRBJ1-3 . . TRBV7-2 CASSFGGSSGNTIYF TGTGCCAGCAGCTTCGGCGGAAGCTCTGGAAACACCATATATTTT
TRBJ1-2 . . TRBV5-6 CASSLDRHGYTF TGTGCCAGCAGCTTGGACCGGCATGGCTACACCTTC
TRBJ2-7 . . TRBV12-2 CASRPSYRGREYEQYF TGTGCAAGTCGCCCGAGTTATCGGGGACGGGAATACGAGCAGTACTTC
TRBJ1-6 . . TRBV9 CASSVGMQGNNSPLHF TGTGCCAGCAGCGTAGGAATGCAGGGAAATAATTCACCCCTCCACTTT
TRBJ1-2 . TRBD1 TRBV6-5 CASSPRQGRDYGYTF TGTGCCAGCAGTCCCCGACAGGGACGGGACTATGGCTACACCTTC
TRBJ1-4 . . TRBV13 CASSLGRRANEKLFF TGTGCCAGCAGCCTCGGCCGGAGGGCTAATGAAAAACTGTTTTTT
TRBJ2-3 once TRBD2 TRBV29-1 CSVRLAGRDTQYF TGCAGCGTCAGACTAGCGGGGAGAGATACGCAGTATTTT
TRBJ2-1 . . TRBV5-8 CASSTGQSYNEQFF TGTGCCAGCAGCACTGGACAGTCCTACAATGAGCAGTTCTTC
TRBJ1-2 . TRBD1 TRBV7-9 CASRTGDNYGYTF TGTGCCAGCAGAACAGGGGATAACTATGGCTACACCTTC
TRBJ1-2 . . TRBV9 CASSGARANYGYTF TGTGCCAGCAGCGGGGCCAGGGCGAACTATGGCTACACCTTC
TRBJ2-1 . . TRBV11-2 CASSLRLRDEQFF TGTGCCAGCAGCTTACGCCTAAGGGATGAGCAGTTCTTC
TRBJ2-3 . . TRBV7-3 CASSFGGTDTQYF TGTGCCAGCAGCTTTGGGGGCACAGATACGCAGTATTTT
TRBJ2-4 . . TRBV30 CAWKGIKNIQYF TGTGCCTGGAAAGGGATCAAAAACATTCAGTACTTC
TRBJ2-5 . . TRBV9 CASSPGDTGIETQYF TGTGCCAGCAGCCCGGGGGACACGGGTATTGAGACCCAGTACTTC
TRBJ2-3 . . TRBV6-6 CASSQTEYTQYF TGTGCCAGCAGTCAGACAGAATATACGCAGTATTTT
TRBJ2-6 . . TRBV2 CASSPRGGAGANVLTF TGTGCCAGCAGTCCCCGAGGGGGTGCCGGGGCCAACGTCCTGACTTTC
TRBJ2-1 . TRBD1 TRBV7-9 CASSLGQGGRPFF TGTGCCAGCAGCTTAGGACAGGGGGGCCGCCCGTTCTTC
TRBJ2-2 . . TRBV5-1 CASSKGGQVNTGELFF TGCGCCAGCAGCAAGGGGGGGCAGGTGAACACCGGGGAGCTGTTTTTT
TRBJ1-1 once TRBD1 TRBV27 CASSLRGQGYMNTEAFF TGTGCCAGCAGTTTAAGGGGGCAGGGTTACATGAACACTGAAGCTTTCTTT
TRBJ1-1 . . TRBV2 CASTGQQIMNTEAFF TGTGCCAGCACGGGACAACAAATCATGAACACTGAAGCTTTCTTT
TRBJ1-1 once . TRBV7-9 CASSSGFWDTEAFF TGTGCCAGCAGCTCCGGGTTTTGGGACACTGAAGCTTTCTTT
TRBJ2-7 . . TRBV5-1 CASSLLGGGDYEQYF TGCGCCAGCAGCTTGTTAGGAGGCGGGGACTACGAGCAGTACTTC
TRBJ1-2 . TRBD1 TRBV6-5 CASSSGTGGYTF TGTGCCAGCAGTTCCGGGACAGGAGGCTACACCTTC
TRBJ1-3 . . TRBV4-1 CASSQGHPGGHTIYF TGCGCCAGCAGCCAAGGCCACCCGGGGGGACACACCATATATTTT
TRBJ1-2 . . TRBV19 CASSIEGRAFGGYTF TGTGCCAGTAGTATAGAAGGCAGGGCTTTTGGCGGCTACACCTTC
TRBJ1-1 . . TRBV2 CASSPDGWNTEAFF TGTGCCAGCAGTCCCGACGGATGGAACACTGAAGCTTTCTTT
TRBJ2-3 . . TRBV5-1 CASSLTTDTQYF TGCGCCAGCAGCTTAACCACAGATACGCAGTATTTT
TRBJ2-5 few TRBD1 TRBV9 CASSDGTGGRETQYF TGTGCCAGCAGCGACGGGACAGGGGGGAGAGAGACCCAGTACTTC
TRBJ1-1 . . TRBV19 CASSIVFAGDTEAFF TGTGCCAGTAGTATAGTTTTCGCAGGGGACACTGAAGCTTTCTTT
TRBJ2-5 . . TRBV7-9 CASSSPAPQETQYF TGTGCCAGCAGCTCCCCCGCGCCCCAAGAGACCCAGTACTTC
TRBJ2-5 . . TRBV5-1 CASSLGPGETQYF TGCGCCAGCAGCTTGGGGCCTGGGGAGACCCAGTACTTC
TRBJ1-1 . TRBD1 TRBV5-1 CASSFPQEGALNTEAFF TGCGCCAGCAGCTTTCCTCAGGAGGGGGCCTTGAACACTGAAGCTTTCTTT
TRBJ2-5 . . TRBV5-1 CASSWPRTQGSETQYF TGCGCCAGCAGCTGGCCCCGCACCCAGGGATCAGAGACCCAGTACTTC
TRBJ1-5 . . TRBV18 CASSPGVGNQPQHF TGTGCCAGCTCTCCAGGGGTCGGCAATCAGCCCCAGCATTTT
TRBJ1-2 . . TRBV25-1 CASKGQTPYYGYTF TGTGCCAGCAAAGGACAGACACCTTACTATGGCTACACCTTC
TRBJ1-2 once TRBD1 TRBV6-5 CASRRTTGVGYTF TGTGCCAGCAGACGAACTACAGGGGTTGGCTACACCTTC